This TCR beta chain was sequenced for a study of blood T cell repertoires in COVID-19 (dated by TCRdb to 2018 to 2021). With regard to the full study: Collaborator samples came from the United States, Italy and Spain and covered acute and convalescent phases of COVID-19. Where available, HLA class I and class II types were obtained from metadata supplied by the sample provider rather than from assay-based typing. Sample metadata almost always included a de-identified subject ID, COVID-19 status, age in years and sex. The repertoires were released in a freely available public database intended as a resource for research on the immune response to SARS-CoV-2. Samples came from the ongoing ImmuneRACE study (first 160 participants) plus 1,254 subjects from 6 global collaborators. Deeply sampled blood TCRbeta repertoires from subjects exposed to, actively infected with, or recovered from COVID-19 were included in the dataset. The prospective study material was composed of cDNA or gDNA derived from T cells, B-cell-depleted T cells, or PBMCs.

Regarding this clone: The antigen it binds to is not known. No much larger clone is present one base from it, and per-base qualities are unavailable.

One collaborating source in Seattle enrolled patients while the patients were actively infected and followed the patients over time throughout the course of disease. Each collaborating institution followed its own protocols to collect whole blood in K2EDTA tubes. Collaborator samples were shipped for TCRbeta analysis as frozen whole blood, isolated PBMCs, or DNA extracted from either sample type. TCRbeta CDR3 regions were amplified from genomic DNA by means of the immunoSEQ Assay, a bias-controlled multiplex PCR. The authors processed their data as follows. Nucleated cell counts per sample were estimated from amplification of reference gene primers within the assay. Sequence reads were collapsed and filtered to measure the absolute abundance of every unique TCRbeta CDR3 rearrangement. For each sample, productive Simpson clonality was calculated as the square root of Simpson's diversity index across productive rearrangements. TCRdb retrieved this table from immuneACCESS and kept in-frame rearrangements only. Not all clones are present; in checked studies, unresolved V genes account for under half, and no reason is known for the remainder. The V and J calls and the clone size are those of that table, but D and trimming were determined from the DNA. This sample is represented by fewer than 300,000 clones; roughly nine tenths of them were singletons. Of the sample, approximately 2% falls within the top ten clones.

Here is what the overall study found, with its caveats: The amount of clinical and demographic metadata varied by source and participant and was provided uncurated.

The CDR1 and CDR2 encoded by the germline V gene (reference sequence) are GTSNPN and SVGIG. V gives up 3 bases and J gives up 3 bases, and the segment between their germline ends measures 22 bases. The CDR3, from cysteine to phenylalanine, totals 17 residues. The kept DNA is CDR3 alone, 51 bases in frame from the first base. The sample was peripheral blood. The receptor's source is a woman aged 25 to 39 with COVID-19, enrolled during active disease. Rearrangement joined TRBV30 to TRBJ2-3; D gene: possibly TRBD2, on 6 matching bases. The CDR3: CAWSERRDFLRTDTQYF. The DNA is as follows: TGTGCCTGGAGCGAACGTCGGGACTTTCTGCGGACAGATACGCAGTATTTT.